These 8 T cell receptor beta chains were all obtained from the same sample, sequenced in a study of cytomegalovirus exposure and HLA in healthy donors. Amplification used 60 Vbeta primers and 13 Jbeta primers. Sequencing was performed with immunoSEQ multiplex PCR; in TCRdb, only in-frame clones are kept and a portion is missing. This sample has roughly 290,000 clones, with about four fifths found just once. The sequenced material came from PBMCs. The receptor set was obtained from a girl aged 2-10 years in good health and CMV-seronegative.

This chain joins TRBV6-1 and TRBJ2-1; 7 positions match TRBD2. The CDR3 is 16 amino acids. V lost 2 bases, J lost 4 bases, and 8 bases stayed unmatched. Germline assignment: CDR1 MNHNS and CDR2 SASEGT. The chain's CDR3 is CASSEWGRGGYNEQFF. The CDR3 region has the DNA TGTGCCAGCAGTGAATGGGGGAGGGGCGGATACAATGAGCAGTTCTTC.

J is TRBJ2-7 and V is TRBV28, with TRBD1 identical over 8 bases. Per the germline V gene, CDR1 is MDHEN and CDR2 is SYDVKM. Trimming took 7 bases from V and 3 from J; bases not matched to a gene: 11. The CDR3 has 15 residues. The CDR3: CASNTGGPGYYEQYF. In DNA form, the CDR3 reads TGTGCCAGCAATACAGGGGGACCAGGATACTACGAGCAGTACTTC.

V gene TRBV29-1 combines with J gene TRBJ2-3; the match to TRBD1 covers 7 bases. Germline V CDR1 and CDR2: SQVTM, ANQGSEA. Germline trimming cut 7 bases from V and 1 base from J; bases unmatched to any gene: 5. The CDR3 is 13 residues long. The CDR3 region is CSANRGGTDTQYF. As DNA, the CDR3 is TGCAGCGCGAACAGGGGCGGCACAGATACGCAGTATTTT.

V usage is TRBV5-1 and J usage is TRBJ2-7; 7 bases map to TRBD2. CDR3 length: 15 residues. The germline V gene has CDR1 SGHRS and CDR2 YFSETQ. V lost 6 bases, J lost 2 bases, and 11 bases stayed unmatched. The CDR3 DNA follows: TGCGCCAGCAAAAGCACGGGAGGAAACACCTACGAGCAGTACTTC. This encodes CASKSTGGNTYEQYF.

V usage is TRBV5-4 and J usage is TRBJ2-5; 8 positions match TRBD2. Germline CDR1 reads SGHNT; CDR2 reads YYREEE (reference sequence). The J segment lost 5 bases and the V segment lost 5 bases, leaving 11 bases of the junction unmatched. This CDR3 has 15 residues. The CDR3 DNA reads TGTGCCAGCAGATATAACGCGGGAGGAAGGGAGACCCAGTACTTC. Translated, it gives CASRYNAGGRETQYF.

The V call is TRBV7-8, the J call TRBJ2-2; TRBD1 is a possible D gene (5 bases). In germline, CDR1 is SGHVS, CDR2 FQNEAQ. CDR3 size: 16 residues. V lost 1 base and J 5 bases, leaving 14 bases between the germline ends. The CDR3 bases are TGTGCCAGCAGCTTAGGCCAGGGATTACAAACCGGGGAGCTGTTTTTT. It codes for CASSLGQGLQTGELFF.

This clone has more than one count but fewer than ten. The chain links TRBV7-9 to TRBJ1-6; D uncertain. This CDR3 region has 13 residues. V shed 3 bases and J shed 6 bases, with 6 bases lying between them. The germline CDR1 and CDR2 sequences are SEHNR and FQNEAQ (reference sequence). For the CDR3, the DNA is TGTGCCAGCAGCTTTCGTTCTAATTCACCCCTCCACTTT. Encoded protein: CASSFRSNSPLHF.

This clone was seen only a few times. The V and J genes are TRBV2 and TRBJ1-5; the D is unclear. The CDR3 has 13 residues. The V end lost 7 bases, the J end lost 3 bases, and 10 bases lay between the germline ends. From germline, CDR1 is SNHLY and CDR2 FYNNEI. CDR3 sequence reads: CASNGGYNQPQHF. The CDR3 bases are TGTGCCAGCAACGGCGGATACAATCAGCCCCAGCATTTT.